This T cell receptor beta chain is from a study of T cells after yellow fever vaccination. Study-level information: Preparation of the low-cell-number fractions used SMART-Seq v4 Ultra Low Input. General study points: Weaker, the secondary response had a peak occurring faster, on day 5 versus 15. Once the booster was given, most primary-vaccination clones reappeared, at about 95% for CD4 and roughly 90% for CD8.

Of note for this clonotype: Its antigen is not identified. Possible read error: a much larger clone is one base away.

The authors made TCR cDNA by 5'RACE template switching, adding a universal primer site and UMIs. Via MiXCR, TCRdb re-called the 5' RACE reads, giving one row per CDR3 protein. Among about 240,000 distinct CDR3 sequences listed, 6.9% were seen once. Germline CDR1 DFQATT, CDR2 SNEGSKA (reference sequence). This CDR3 has 15 residues. The material was CD4+ T cells sorted from PBMCs, obtained 15 days after the yellow fever booster vaccination. This chain uses TRBV20-1 with TRBJ1-4; TRBD1 matches 9 bases. The origin of this receptor is a young man who received the YFV17D yellow fever vaccine. The CDR3 DNA reads TGCTGTGCTAGAAGGGACAGGGTTTCTAATGAAAAACTGTTTTTT. This sequence encodes CCARRDRVSNEKLFF.